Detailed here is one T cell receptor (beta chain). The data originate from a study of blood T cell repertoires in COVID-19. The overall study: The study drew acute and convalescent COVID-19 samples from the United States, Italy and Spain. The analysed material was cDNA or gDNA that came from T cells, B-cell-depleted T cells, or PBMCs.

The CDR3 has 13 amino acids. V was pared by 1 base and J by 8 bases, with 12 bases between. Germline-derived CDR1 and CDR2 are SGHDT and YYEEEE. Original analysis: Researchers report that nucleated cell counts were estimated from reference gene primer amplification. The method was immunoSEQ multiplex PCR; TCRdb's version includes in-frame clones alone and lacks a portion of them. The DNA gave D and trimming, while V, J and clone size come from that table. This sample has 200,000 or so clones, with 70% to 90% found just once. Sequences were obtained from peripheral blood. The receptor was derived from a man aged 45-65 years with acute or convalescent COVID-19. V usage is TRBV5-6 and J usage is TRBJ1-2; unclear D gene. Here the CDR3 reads CASSLKRFPGYTF. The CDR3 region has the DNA TGTGCCAGCAGCTTGAAACGGTTTCCCGGCTACACCTTC.